The 24 T cell receptor beta chains below all came from one sample that was sequenced in a study of T-cell memory formation after mild COVID-19. TCRdb used MiXCR to reprocess the 5' RACE reads, holding one entry per CDR3 protein. The table shows under 450,000 distinct CDR3 sequences, with 20% to 25% occurring only once. The specimen was PBMCs or a T cell subset sorted from them (not recorded which). These receptors were taken from a man aged 18-30 years who had mild COVID-19 (a few samples of this study predate the infection). Cell type and time point are not known.

The chain uses TRBV29-1 and TRBJ1-4; D not resolved. The CDR3 loop spans 13 amino acids. V was clipped by 7 bases and J by 5 bases, with 14 bases between them. Germline assignment: CDR1 SQVTM and CDR2 ANQGSEA. The CDR3 region has the DNA TGCAGCGGCGTGGACGGCACAAATGAAAAACTGTTTTTT. As protein: CSGVDGTNEKLFF.

The chain couples TRBV7-6 to TRBJ1-1, with 8 bases fitting TRBD1. The V gene end was trimmed by 5 bases and the J gene end by 11 bases; junction bases not matched to a gene: 10. The CDR3 is 13 amino acids. In germline, CDR1 is SGHVS, CDR2 FNYEAQ. The CDR3 DNA sequence: TGTGCCAGCAGCGATGGACAGGGCCGGGGGGCTTTCTTT. This gives the protein CASSDGQGRGAFF.

The table lists this clonotype with a few counts. The chain joins TRBV5-4 to TRBJ2-3, with TRBD2 matching 7 bases. Germline CDR1 and CDR2: SGHNT and YYREEE (reference sequence). This CDR3 spans 16 amino acids. V lost 5 bases to trimming and J lost 1 base; unmatched junction nucleotides: 10. CDR3 nucleotides: TGTGCCAGCAGGAATCAAGCGGGGAGGCGCACAGATACGCAGTATTTT. It is translated as CASRNQAGRRTDTQYF.

The V and J genes are TRBV29-1 and TRBJ1-4, with a possible D match to TRBD1 (5 bases). Trimming removed 4 bases from V and 8 bases from J, with 11 bases in between. The CDR3 has 12 amino acids. The V gene's germline CDR1 is SQVTM and CDR2 ANQGSEA. The CDR3: CSVGGNVEKLFF. The DNA of the CDR3 is TGCAGCGTTGGGGGGAATGTGGAAAAACTGTTTTTT.

The chain couples TRBV7-9 to TRBJ2-7, with 8 bases identical to TRBD1. V lost 7 bases and J lost 3; bases outside the gene matches: 11. CDR3 length equals 15 residues. The germline gives CDR1 SEHNR, CDR2 FQNEAQ (reference sequence). CDR3 loop: CASTITRTGIYEQYF. The DNA for the CDR3 is TGTGCCAGCACCATAACCCGGACAGGGATCTACGAGCAGTACTTC.

This chain connects TRBV5-1 to TRBJ1-2; 9 bases are a match to TRBD1. The CDR3 has 15 amino acids. Germline-derived CDR1 and CDR2 are SGHRS and YFSETQ. V lost 4 bases, J lost 2 bases, and 6 bases stayed unmatched. The CDR3 loop reads CASSTLGQGNYGYTF. CDR3 in DNA: TGCGCCAGCAGCACCCTGGGACAGGGAAACTATGGCTACACCTTC.

This clonotype was recorded once. The rearrangement links TRBV20-1 to TRBJ1-1; D possibly corresponds to TRBD1 (6 bases). Germline CDR1 reads DFQATT; CDR2 reads SNEGSKA (reference sequence). This CDR3 comprises 14 residues. V lost 6 bases and J lost 1, with 15 bases in between. CDR3 protein: CSAISGGPNTEAFF. CDR3 DNA: TGCAGTGCCATCTCCGGGGGGCCGAACACTGAAGCTTTCTTT.

In this sample, this clonotype turned up a few times. The CDR3 nucleotides are TGTGCCAGCAGCTTCTGGACAGGGGGAGCCGGGGAGCTGTTTTTT. Translation gives CASSFWTGGAGELFF. This chain links TRBV7-8 with TRBJ2-2; 10 bases align to TRBD1. Germline CDR1 reads SGHVS; CDR2 reads FQNEAQ. After removal of 3 bases from V and 6 bases from J, the junction contained 4 bases not matched to a gene. CDR3 size: 15 residues.

The chain carries TRBV7-2 and TRBJ1-6; D perhaps matches TRBD1 (5 bases). Germline V gives CDR1 SGHTA, CDR2 FQGNSA. CDR3 size: 15 residues. V gave up 5 bases and J gave up 5 bases, with 13 bases separating them. DNA of the CDR3: TGTGCCAGCAGCCCACTTGGGGCCCATAATTCACCCCTCCACTTT. Translation: CASSPLGAHNSPLHF. The complete variable domain, with remaining parts taken from reference TRBV7-2 and TRBJ1-6, reads GAGVSQSPSNKVTEKGKDVELRCDPISGHTALYWYRQSLGQGLEFLIYFQGNSAPDKSGLPSDRFSAERTGGSVSTLTIQRTQQEDSAVYLCASSPLGAHNSPLHFGNGTRLTVT.

A single count supports this clonotype. The chain is built from TRBV2 and TRBJ1-5, with 9 bases lining up with TRBD1. The CDR3 length is 13 residues. Trimming removed 9 bases from V and 9 bases from J; junction bases left unmatched: 9. Germline CDR1 reads SNHLY; CDR2 reads FYNNEI. The CDR3 DNA sequence: TGTGCCAGTAGGGGACAGGGCTCTAGGCCCCAGCATTTT. Protein product: CASRGQGSRPQHF. The full variable domain, in which reference TRBV2 and TRBJ1-5 provide the parts outside the CDR3, is EPEVTQTPSHQVTQMGQEVILRCVPISNHLYFYWYRQILGQKVEFLVSFYNNEISEKSEIFDDQFSVERPDGSNFTLKIRSTKLEDSAMYFCASRGQGSRPQHFGDGTRLSIL.

V and J are TRBV20-1 and TRBJ2-5, with D perhaps TRBD2 (6 bases). Trimming removed 1 base at V and 2 bases at J, with 17 bases between. This CDR3 is 16 amino acids long. Germline-derived CDR1 and CDR2 are DFQATT and SNEGSKA (reference sequence). CDR3: CSARGWGGWAQETQYF. For the CDR3, the DNA is TGCAGTGCTAGAGGTTGGGGAGGTTGGGCTCAAGAGACCCAGTACTTC.

This clonotype was seen more than once but under ten times. CDR3 sequence: CASSRLALNTGELFF. The DNA for the CDR3 is TGTGCCAGCAGCCGACTAGCGTTAAACACCGGGGAGCTGTTTTTT. The chain couples TRBV6-2 or TRBV6-3 to TRBJ2-2; 8 nucleotides align to TRBD2. Germline CDR1 is MNHEY and CDR2 is SVGEGT. J gave up 2 bases and V 6 bases, and 5 bases lay outside the gene matches. CDR3 length: 15 amino acids.

The J gene is TRBJ1-1, the V gene TRBV12-3 or TRBV12-4; D might be TRBD1 (6 bases). The CDR3 consists of 13 residues. Trimming removed 8 bases from V and 3 bases from J, with 13 bases in between. The DNA of the CDR3 is TGTGCCAGCCGGGGAGGGGGGTACACTGAAGCTTTCTTT. It is translated as CASRGGGYTEAFF.

The chain uses TRBV21-1 and TRBJ2-1; the D call in the table, TRBD2, was not verified against the DNA. TRBV21-1 constitutes a pseudogene. The length of the CDR3 is 11 residues. The CDR3 nucleotides read TGTGCCAGCAGCAACCGGGCTAAGGAGTTCTTC. Protein product: CASSNRAKEFF.

This rearrangement joins TRBV6-2 or TRBV6-3 to TRBJ1-1, with a weak D call TRBD1 (5 bases). The CDR3 covers 17 residues. Germline V gene lookup returns CDR1 MNHEY and CDR2 SVGEGT. V lost 2 bases to trimming and J lost 0 bases, with 16 bases between them. CDR3 nucleotide sequence: TGTGCCAGCAGTTACCCCCTCTCAATAGGGGTGAACACTGAAGCTTTCTTT. Translation: CASSYPLSIGVNTEAFF.

In this sample, this clonotype turned up a few times. The chain carries TRBV27 and TRBJ2-7; unclear D gene. The V end was cut by 2 bases, the J end by 4 bases, with 6 bases between. CDR1 is MNHEY, CDR2 SMNVEV, per germline (reference sequence). The CDR3 contains 12 residues. CDR3 region: CASSLVGYEQYV. As DNA, the CDR3 is TGTGCCAGCAGTTTAGTAGGGTACGAGCAGTACGTC.

This chain connects TRBV27 to TRBJ2-7, with D possibly being TRBD2 (5 bases). V was trimmed by 3 bases and J by 6 bases, leaving 15 bases between them. This CDR3 comprises 14 residues. From germline, CDR1 is MNHEY and CDR2 SMNVEV (reference sequence). DNA of the CDR3: TGTGCCAGCAGTTTGAGGGTAGGAGGTGTCGAGCAGTACTTC. Translation: CASSLRVGGVEQYF.

This clonotype has just a few counts. This rearrangement joins TRBV29-1 to TRBJ2-1; 10 bases are a match to TRBD2. J was trimmed by 1 base and V by 7 bases; bases with no gene match: 10. CDR3 length: 16 amino acids. Germline CDR1 and CDR2: SQVTM and ANQGSEA. This chain's CDR3 is CSDSSGSGGSYNEQFF. The CDR3, as DNA: TGCAGCGACAGCTCCGGTAGCGGGGGGTCCTACAATGAGCAGTTCTTC.

This clonotype has just a few counts. The V gene is TRBV21-1, the J gene TRBJ2-3; the D call in the table, TRBD2, was not verified against the DNA. TRBV21-1 is a pseudogene segment. The CDR3 is made up of 18 amino acids. CDR3 sequence reads: CASSKESISGGNTDTQYF. CDR3 nucleotides: TGTGCCAGCAGCAAAGAGTCGATTAGCGGGGGGAACACAGATACGCAGTATTTT.

This clonotype has just one count. The gene calls are TRBV5-1 and TRBJ2-1; 13 nucleotides align to TRBD2. Trimming took 3 bases from V and 6 from J; bases not matched to a gene: 3. The length of the CDR3 is 15 residues. Looked up from germline, CDR1 is SGHRS and CDR2 is YFSETQ. Here the CDR3 reads CASSYRTSGGNEQFF. CDR3 bases: TGCGCCAGCAGCTATCGGACTAGCGGGGGCAATGAGCAGTTCTTC.

This clonotype came up a few times. This chain links TRBV24-1 with TRBJ1-2, with D hard to call. The CDR3 length is 12 residues. Looked up from germline, CDR1 is KGHDR and CDR2 is SFDVKD. Trimming removed 1 base at V and 4 bases at J, with 3 bases between. The CDR3 DNA reads TGTGCCACCAGTGATTTAATCTATGGCTACACCTTC. It is translated as CATSDLIYGYTF.

The chain couples TRBV5-5 to TRBJ2-5; 11 bases match TRBD2. Germline-derived CDR1 and CDR2 are SGHKS and YYEKEE (reference sequence). CDR3 size: 16 residues. Trimming at V came to 1 base and at J to 4 bases, leaving 6 bases not matched to a gene. CDR3 loop: CASSLFSGGAGETQYF. CDR3 nucleotides: TGTGCCAGCAGCTTGTTTAGCGGGGGGGCAGGAGAGACCCAGTACTTC.

This clonotype was seen more than once but under ten times. This rearrangement joins TRBV25-1 to TRBJ1-3; D is undetermined. V was clipped by 6 bases and J by 3 bases, with 12 bases between them. This CDR3 contains 14 residues. CDR1 and CDR2 from the germline V gene are MGHDK and SYGVNS. CDR3 coding DNA: TGTGCCAGCAGCCCGGACGGGTATGGAAACACCATATATTTT. Translating gives CASSPDGYGNTIYF.

The CDR3 coding sequence is TGTGCCAGCAGTCCCGGGGGGACAGGGAACACCGGGGAGCTGTTTTTT. Protein product: CASSPGGTGNTGELFF. The chain joins TRBV28 to TRBJ2-2, with D possibly TRBD1 on 8 matching bases. Trimming cost V 5 bases and J 1 base, with 14 bases left between them. This CDR3 has 16 amino acids. CDR1 is MDHEN, CDR2 SYDVKM, per germline.